This record looks at one T cell receptor (beta chain) sequence and its context. The PCR made use of 60 Vbeta and 13 Jbeta primers. TCRdb's table, derived via immunoSEQ multiplex PCR, lists solely in-frame clones and lacks some. The sample lists approximately 44,000 clones, roughly 87% occurring once. This sample is drawn from a study of cytomegalovirus exposure and HLA in healthy donors. This CDR3 contains 13 residues. With 0 bases removed from V and 10 bases from J, the gap between germline ends came to 10 bases. Germline loops: CDR1 GTSNPN, CDR2 SVGIG (reference sequence). Input material: PBMCs. The chain carries TRBV30 and TRBJ1-6; the D gene is possibly TRBD1 (5 bases). This TCR came from a woman aged 40-49 years in good health and CMV-seropositive. CDR3 nucleotides: TGTGCCTGGAGTGTAGGGGTTCGGTCACCCCTCCACTTT. This codes for CAWSVGVRSPLHF.